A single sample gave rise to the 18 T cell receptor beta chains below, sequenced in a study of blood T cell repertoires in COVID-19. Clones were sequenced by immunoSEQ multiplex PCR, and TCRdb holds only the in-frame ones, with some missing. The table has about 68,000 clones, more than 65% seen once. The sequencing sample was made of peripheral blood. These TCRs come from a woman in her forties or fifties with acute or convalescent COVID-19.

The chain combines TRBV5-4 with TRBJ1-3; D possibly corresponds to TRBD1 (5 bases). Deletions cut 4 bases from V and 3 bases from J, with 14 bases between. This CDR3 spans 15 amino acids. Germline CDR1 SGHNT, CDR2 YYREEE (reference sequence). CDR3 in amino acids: CASSDQGLLGNTIYF. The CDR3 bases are TGTGCCAGCAGCGATCAGGGATTGCTTGGAAACACCATATATTTT.

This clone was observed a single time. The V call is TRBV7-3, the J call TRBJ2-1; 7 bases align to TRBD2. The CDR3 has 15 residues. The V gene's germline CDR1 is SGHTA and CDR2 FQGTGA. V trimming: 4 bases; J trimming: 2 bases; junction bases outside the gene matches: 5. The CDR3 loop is CASSSVSGPYNEQFF. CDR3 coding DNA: TGTGCCAGCAGCTCGGTTAGCGGGCCCTACAATGAGCAGTTCTTC. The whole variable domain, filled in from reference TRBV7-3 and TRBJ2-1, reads GAGVSQTPSNKVTEKGKYVELRCDPISGHTALYWYRQSLGQGPEFLIYFQGTGAADDSGLPNDRFFAVRPEGSVSTLKIQRTERGDSAVYLCASSSVSGPYNEQFFGPGTRLTVL.

The CDR3 here is CASSSRAPGSSGNTIYF. Written as DNA, the CDR3 is TGTGCCAGCAGCTCCCGGGCTCCGGGGAGCTCTGGAAACACCATATATTTT. This chain uses TRBV7-9 with TRBJ1-3; D is unclear. The ends were cut back, 4 bases at V and 0 bases at J, with 16 bases in the middle. The germline V gene has CDR1 SEHNR and CDR2 FQNEAQ (reference sequence). The CDR3 covers 17 residues.

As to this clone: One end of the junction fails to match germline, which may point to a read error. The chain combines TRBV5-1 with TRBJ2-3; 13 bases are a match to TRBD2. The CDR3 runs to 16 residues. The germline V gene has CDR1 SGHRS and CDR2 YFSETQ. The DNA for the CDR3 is TGCGCTAGCAGCCCGGGGACTAGCGGGGTTGTAGATACGCAGTATTTT. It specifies CASSPGTSGVVDTQYF.

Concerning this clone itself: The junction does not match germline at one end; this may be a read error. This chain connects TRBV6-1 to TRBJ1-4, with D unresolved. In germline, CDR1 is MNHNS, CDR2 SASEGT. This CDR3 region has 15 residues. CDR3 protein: CASSKAAAGVEKLFF. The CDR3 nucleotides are TGTGCCAGCAGTAAAGCAGCCGCCGGGGTTGAAAAACTGTTTTTT.

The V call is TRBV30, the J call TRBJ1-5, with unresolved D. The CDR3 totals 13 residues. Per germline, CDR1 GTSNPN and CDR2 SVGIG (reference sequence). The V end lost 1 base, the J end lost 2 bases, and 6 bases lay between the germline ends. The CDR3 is CAWSDRGNQPQHF. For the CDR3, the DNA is TGTGCCTGGAGTGACCGCGGCAATCAGCCCCAGCATTTT.

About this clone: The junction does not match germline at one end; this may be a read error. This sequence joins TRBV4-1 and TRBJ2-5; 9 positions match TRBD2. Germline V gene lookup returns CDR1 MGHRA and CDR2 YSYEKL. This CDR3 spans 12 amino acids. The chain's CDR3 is CASSQVSGRSHF. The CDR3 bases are TGCGCCAGCAGCCAAGTCAGCGGGAGGTCGCACTTC.

Here the CDR3 reads CATSDYGSSGANVLTF. The CDR3 region has the DNA TGTGCCACCAGTGATTACGGGAGCTCTGGGGCCAACGTCCTGACTTTC. This chain connects TRBV24-1 to TRBJ2-6, with a tentative D call TRBD2 (6 bases). The germline CDR1 and CDR2 sequences are KGHDR and SFDVKD. The CDR3 is 16 residues long. Trimming shortened V by 2 bases and J by 0 bases, and 7 bases separated the two germline ends.

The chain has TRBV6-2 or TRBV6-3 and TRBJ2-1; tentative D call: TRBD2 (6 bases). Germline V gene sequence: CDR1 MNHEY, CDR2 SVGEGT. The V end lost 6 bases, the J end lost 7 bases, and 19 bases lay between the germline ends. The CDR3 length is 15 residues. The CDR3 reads CASSDRDLARNEQFF. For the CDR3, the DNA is TGTGCCAGCAGCGACCGGGACTTAGCTCGGAATGAGCAGTTCTTC.

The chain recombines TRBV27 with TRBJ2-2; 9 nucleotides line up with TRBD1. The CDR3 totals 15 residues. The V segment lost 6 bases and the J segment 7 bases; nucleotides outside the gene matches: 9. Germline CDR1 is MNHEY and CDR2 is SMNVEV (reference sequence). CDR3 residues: CASRTGQGLYGELFF. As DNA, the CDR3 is TGTGCCAGCAGGACGGGACAGGGATTATACGGGGAGCTGTTTTTT.

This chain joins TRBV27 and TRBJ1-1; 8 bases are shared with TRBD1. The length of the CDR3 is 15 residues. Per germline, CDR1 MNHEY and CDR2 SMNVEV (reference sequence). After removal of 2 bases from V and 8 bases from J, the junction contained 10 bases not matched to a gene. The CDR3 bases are TGTGCCAGCAGTTTAGTCAGGGGGCGCGATACCGAAGCTTTCTTT. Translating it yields CASSLVRGRDTEAFF.

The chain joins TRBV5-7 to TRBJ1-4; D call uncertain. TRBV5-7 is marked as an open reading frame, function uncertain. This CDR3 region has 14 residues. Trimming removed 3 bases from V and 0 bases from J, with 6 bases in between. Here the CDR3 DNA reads TGTGCCAGCAGCTCGAGAGCAACTAATGAAAAACTGTTTTTT. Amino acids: CASSSRATNEKLFF.

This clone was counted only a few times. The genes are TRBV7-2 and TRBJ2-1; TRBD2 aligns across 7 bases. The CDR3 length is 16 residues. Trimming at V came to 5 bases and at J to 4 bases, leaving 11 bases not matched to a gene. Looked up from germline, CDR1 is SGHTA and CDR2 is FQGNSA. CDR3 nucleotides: TGTGCCAGCAGCCCCTCCGGACTAGGTAATTACAATGAGCAGTTCTTC. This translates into CASSPSGLGNYNEQFF.

The CDR3 DNA follows: TGTGCCAGCAGCAAGCACAGGGGAGGCCTTTTGTCGGGAAACACCATATATTTT. This gives the protein CASSKHRGGLLSGNTIYF. The chain is built from TRBV21-1 and TRBJ1-3; whether TRBD1, the table's D call, matches the DNA was not checked. TRBV21-1 is assigned pseudogene status. The CDR3 is 18 amino acids.

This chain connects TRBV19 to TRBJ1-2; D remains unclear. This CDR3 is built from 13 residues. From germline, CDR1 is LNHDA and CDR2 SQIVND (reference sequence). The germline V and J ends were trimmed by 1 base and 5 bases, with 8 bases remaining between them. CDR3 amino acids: CASSIVRGYGYTF. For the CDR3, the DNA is TGTGCCAGTAGTATAGTTCGGGGTTATGGCTACACCTTC. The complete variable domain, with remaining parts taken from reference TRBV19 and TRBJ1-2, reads DGGITQSPKYLFRKEGQNVTLSCEQNLNHDAMYWYRQDPGQGLRLIYYSQIVNDFQKGDIAEGYSVSREKKESFPLTVTSAQKNPTAFYLCASSIVRGYGYTFGSGTRLTVV.

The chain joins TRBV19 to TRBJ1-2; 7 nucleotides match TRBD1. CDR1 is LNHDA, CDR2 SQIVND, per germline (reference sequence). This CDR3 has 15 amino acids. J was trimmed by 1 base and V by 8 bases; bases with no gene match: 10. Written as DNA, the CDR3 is TGTGCCAGTCGACCCCAGGGGGGAAGTAACTATGGCTACACCTTC. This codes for CASRPQGGSNYGYTF.

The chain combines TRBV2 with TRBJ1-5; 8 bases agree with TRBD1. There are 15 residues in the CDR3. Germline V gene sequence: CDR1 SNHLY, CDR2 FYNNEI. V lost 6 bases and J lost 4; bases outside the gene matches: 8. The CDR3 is CASSEQGVTNQPQHF. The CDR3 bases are TGTGCCAGCAGCGAACAGGGGGTCACAAATCAGCCCCAGCATTTT.

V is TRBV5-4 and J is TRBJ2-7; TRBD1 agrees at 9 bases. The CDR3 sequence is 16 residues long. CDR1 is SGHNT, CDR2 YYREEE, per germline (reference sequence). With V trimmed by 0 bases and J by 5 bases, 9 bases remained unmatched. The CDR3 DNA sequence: TGTGCCAGCAGCTTGGCCGGGACAGGGTTCGGCGACGAGCAGTACTTC. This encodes CASSLAGTGFGDEQYF. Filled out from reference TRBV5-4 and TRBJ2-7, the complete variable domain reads ETGVTQSPTHLIKTRGQQVTLRCSSQSGHNTVSWYQQALGQGPQFIFQYYREEENGRGNFPPRFSGLQFPNYSSELNVNALELDDSALYLCASSLAGTGFGDEQYFGPGTRLTVT.